Listed here is a single T cell receptor beta chain. Its antigen is unknown. Sequencing was performed with immunoSEQ multiplex PCR; in TCRdb, only in-frame clones are kept and a portion is missing. The top ten clones hold approximately 7% of a sample with roughly 130,000 clones, about nine tenths of them seen once. The data are from a study of radiotherapy plus CTLA-4 blockade in lung cancer. Background on the study: Among enrolled patients, roughly 17% responded and more than 25% achieved disease control. Whole-study results and caveats: TCR clones originating in tumors grew in number in blood after radiotherapy plus ipilimumab.

Between the trimmed V and J ends, which lost 2 bases and 14 bases, there was a span of 16 bases. Germline CDR1 is MGHRA and CDR2 is YSYEKL. The CDR3 consists of 13 residues. Patients had chemo-refractory metastatic non-small-cell lung cancer and received focal radiation plus CTLA-4 blockade that used ipilimumab. The V and J genes are TRBV4-1 and TRBJ2-1; D is possibly TRBD2 (5 bases). The sample was peripheral blood, taken from a patient treated with radiotherapy plus ipilimumab. This sequence was found in a human donor with non-small cell lung cancer that progressed on radiotherapy plus ipilimumab. In DNA, the CDR3 is TGCGCCAGCAGCCAACTAACTAGGCCGGGCAAGTTCTTC. Its translation: CASSQLTRPGKFF.